The entry below describes one T cell receptor (beta chain). Antigen: not known. This specimen comes from a study of OX40 agonist ivuxolimab in advanced cancers. The study's findings and limits: Also showing low normalized T-cell clonal expansion were some of the nonresponders.

Method: immunoSEQ multiplex PCR; TCRdb's copy keeps in-frame clones and lacks some. The table includes tens of thousands of clones, approximately 88% detected once. Peripheral blood came from all dose cohorts at three timepoints. The input for sequencing was CD4+ or CD8+ T cells sorted from blood, taken in a trial of the OX40 agonist ivuxolimab. The TCR was taken from an adult with an advanced solid tumor such as melanoma, head and neck, liver or kidney cancer.

The CDR3, as DNA: TGTGCCAGCAGCCGGGACAGGGCCACAGATACGCAGTATTTT. Amino acid sequence: CASSRDRATDTQYF. The chain uses TRBV6-5 and TRBJ2-3; 9 bases align to TRBD1. CDR3 length: 14 amino acids. Germline V gene data show CDR1 as MNHEY and CDR2 as SVGAGI. V lost 6 bases to trimming and J lost 2 bases; unmatched junction nucleotides: 3.